This T cell receptor beta chain is from a study of type 1 regulatory T cells. Background on the study: T-allo10 is a Tr1-enriched, alloantigen-specific CD4 T cell product made in vitro. Study-level points and caveats: Type 1 regulatory T cells had a more restricted TCR repertoire than non-type 1 regulatory T cells.

One entry per CDR3 protein results from TCRdb running MiXCR on the reads. The sample has about 59,000 distinct CDR3 sequences, approximately 67% seen once; the top ten hold over 1.5%. The V end was cut by 0 bases, the J end by 2 bases, with 7 bases between. The CDR3 consists of 14 residues. In germline, CDR1 is MNHEY, CDR2 SMNVEV (reference sequence). As for this clonotype: Its target is unknown.

The receptor's source is a human donor in good health. The sequenced sample consisted of cultured non-Tr1 T cells, either the whole culture or a sorted T cell fraction (not recorded which). This chain links TRBV27 with TRBJ1-2; D remains unclear. The CDR3 sequence is CASSLSSVNYGYTF. The CDR3 DNA reads as TGTGCCAGCAGTTTATCCAGTGTGAACTATGGCTACACCTTC.